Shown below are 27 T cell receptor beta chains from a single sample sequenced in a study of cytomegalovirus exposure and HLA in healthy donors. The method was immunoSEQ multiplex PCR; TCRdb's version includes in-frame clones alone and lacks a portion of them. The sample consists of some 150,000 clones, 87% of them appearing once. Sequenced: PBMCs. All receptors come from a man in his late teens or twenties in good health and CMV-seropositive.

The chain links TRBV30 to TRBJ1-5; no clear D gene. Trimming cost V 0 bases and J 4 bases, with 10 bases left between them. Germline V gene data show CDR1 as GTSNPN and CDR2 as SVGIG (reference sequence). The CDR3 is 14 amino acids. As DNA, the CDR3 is TGTGCCTGGAGTGTACACAGCTCAAATCAGCCCCAGCATTTT. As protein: CAWSVHSSNQPQHF.

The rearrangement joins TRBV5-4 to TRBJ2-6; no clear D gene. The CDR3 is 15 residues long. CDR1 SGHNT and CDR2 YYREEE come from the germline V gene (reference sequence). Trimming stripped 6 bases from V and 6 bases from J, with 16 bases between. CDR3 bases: TGTGCCAGCACCTCGCAATTGGCGGCGGCCAACGTCCTGACTTTC. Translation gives CASTSQLAAANVLTF.

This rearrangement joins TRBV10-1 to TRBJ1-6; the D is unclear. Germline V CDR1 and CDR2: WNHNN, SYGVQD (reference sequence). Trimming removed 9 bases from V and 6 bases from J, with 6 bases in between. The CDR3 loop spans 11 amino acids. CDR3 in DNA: TGCGCCAGACCGGGTAATTCACCCCTCCACTTT. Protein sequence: CARPGNSPLHF.

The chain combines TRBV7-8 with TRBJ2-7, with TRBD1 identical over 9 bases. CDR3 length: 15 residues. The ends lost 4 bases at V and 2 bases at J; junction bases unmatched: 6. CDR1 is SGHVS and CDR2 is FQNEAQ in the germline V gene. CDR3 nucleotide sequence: TGTGCCAGCAGCTCCTCCGGGACAGGGCCCTACGAGCAGTACTTC. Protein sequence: CASSSSGTGPYEQYF.

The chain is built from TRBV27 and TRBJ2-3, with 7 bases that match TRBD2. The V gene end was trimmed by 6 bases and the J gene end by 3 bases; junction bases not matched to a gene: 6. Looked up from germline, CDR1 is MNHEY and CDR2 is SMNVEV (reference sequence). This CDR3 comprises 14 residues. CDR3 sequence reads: CASRPWGGTDTQYF. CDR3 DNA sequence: TGTGCCAGCAGGCCATGGGGGGGAACAGATACGCAGTATTTT.

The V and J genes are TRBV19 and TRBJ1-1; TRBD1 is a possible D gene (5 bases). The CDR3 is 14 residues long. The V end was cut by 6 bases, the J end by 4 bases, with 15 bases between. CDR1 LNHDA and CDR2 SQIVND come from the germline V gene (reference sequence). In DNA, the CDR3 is TGTGCCAGTAGGACCCGGCGGGGGGGCACTGAAGCTTTCTTT. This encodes CASRTRRGGTEAFF.

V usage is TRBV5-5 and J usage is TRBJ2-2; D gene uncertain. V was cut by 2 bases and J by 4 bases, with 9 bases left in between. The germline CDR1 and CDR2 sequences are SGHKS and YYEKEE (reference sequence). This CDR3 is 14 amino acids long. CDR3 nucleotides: TGTGCCAGCAGCTTTTCAGGATCCACCGGGGAGCTGTTTTTT. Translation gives CASSFSGSTGELFF.

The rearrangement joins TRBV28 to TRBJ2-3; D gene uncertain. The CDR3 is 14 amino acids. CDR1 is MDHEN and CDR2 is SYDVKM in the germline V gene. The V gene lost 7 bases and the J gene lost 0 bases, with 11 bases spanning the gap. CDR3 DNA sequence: TGTGCCAGCAACCCCCCCGGGAGCACAGATACGCAGTATTTT. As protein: CASNPPGSTDTQYF.

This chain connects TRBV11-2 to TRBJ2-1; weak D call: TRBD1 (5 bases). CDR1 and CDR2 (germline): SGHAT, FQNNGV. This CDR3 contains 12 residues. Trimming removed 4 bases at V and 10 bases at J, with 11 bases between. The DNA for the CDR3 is TGTGCCAGCAGCTCCTTGTCAGGGGAGCAGTTCTTC. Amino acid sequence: CASSSLSGEQFF.

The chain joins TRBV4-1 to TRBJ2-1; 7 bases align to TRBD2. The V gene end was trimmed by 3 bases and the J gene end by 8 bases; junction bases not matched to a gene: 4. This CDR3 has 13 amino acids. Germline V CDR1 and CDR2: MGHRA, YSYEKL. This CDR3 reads CASSHFGLDEQFF. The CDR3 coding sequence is TGCGCCAGCAGCCACTTCGGACTAGATGAGCAGTTCTTC.

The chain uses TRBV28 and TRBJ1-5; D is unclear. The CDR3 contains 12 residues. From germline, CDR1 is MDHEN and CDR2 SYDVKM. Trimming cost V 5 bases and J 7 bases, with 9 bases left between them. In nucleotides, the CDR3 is TGTGCCAGCAGTGCCGTCCGGCAGCCCCAGCATTTT. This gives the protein CASSAVRQPQHF.

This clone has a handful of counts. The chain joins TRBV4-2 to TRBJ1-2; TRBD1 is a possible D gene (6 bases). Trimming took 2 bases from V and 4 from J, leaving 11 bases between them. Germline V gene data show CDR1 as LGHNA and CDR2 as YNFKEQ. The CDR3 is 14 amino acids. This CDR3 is CASSQTTGAYGYTF. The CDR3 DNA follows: TGTGCCAGCAGCCAAACGACAGGTGCCTATGGCTACACCTTC.

CDR3 protein: CSVNGQGNTGELFF. The CDR3 region has the DNA TGCAGCGTTAATGGACAGGGAAATACCGGGGAGCTGTTTTTT. The chain couples TRBV29-1 to TRBJ2-2; TRBD1 matches 8 bases. This CDR3 spans 14 amino acids. Per the germline V gene, CDR1 is SQVTM and CDR2 is ANQGSEA. Unmatched junction bases numbered 7, after V lost 5 bases and J lost 5 bases.

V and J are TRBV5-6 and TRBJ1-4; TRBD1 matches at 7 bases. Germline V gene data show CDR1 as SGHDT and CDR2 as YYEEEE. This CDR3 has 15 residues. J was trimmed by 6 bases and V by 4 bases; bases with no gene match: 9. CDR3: CASSGRGGGHEKLFF. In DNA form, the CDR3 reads TGTGCCAGCAGCGGGAGAGGGGGCGGCCATGAAAAACTGTTTTTT. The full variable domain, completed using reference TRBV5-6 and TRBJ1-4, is DAGVTQSPTHLIKTRGQQVTLRCSPKSGHDTVSWYQQALGQGPQFIFQYYEEEERQRGNFPDRFSGHQFPNYSSELNVNALLLGDSALYLCASSGRGGGHEKLFFGSGTQLSVL.

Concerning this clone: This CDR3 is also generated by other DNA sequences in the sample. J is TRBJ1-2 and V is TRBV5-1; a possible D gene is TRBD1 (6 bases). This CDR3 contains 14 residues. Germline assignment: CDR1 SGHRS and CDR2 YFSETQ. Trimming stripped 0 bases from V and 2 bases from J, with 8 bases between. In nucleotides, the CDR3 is TGCGCCAGCAGCTTGGGGACAGCCAACTATGGCTACACCTTC. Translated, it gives CASSLGTANYGYTF.

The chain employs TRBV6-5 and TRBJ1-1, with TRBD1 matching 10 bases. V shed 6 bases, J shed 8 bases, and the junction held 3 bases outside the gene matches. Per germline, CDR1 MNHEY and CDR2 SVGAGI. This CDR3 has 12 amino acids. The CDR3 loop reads CASRGTGAEAFF. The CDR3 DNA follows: TGTGCCAGCAGGGGGACAGGGGCAGAAGCTTTCTTT.

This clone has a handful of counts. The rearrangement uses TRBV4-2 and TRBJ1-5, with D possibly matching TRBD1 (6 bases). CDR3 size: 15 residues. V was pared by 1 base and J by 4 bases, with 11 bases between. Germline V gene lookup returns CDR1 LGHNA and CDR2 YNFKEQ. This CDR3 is CASSQGPTGNQPQHF. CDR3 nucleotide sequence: TGTGCCAGCAGCCAAGGACCAACAGGGAATCAGCCCCAGCATTTT.

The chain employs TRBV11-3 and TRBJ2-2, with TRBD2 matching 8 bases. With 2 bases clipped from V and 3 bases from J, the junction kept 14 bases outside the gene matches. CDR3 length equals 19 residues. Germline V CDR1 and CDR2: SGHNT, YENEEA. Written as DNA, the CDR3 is TGTGCCAGCAGCTTAAAGGCGGCGGGGGGCCCCACTTACACCGGGGAGCTGTTTTTT. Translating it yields CASSLKAAGGPTYTGELFF.

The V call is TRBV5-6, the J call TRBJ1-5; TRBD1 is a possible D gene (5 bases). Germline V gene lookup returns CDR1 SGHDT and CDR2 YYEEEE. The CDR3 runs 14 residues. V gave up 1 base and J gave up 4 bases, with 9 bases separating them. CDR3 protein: CASSLYQGNQPQHF. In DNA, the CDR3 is TGTGCCAGCAGCTTGTATCAGGGAAATCAGCCCCAGCATTTT.

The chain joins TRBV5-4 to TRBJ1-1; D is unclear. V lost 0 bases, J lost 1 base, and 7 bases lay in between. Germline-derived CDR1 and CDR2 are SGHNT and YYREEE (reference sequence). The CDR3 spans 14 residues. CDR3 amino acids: CASSLDAGNTEAFF. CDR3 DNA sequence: TGTGCCAGCAGCTTGGATGCCGGGAACACTGAAGCTTTCTTT.

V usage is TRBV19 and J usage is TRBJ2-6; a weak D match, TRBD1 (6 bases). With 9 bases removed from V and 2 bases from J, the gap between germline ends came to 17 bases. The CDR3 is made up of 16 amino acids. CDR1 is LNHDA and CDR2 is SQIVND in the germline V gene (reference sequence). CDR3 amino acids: CARGQSRGAGANVLTF. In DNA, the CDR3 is TGTGCCAGAGGACAGTCGAGGGGAGCTGGGGCCAACGTCCTGACTTTC.

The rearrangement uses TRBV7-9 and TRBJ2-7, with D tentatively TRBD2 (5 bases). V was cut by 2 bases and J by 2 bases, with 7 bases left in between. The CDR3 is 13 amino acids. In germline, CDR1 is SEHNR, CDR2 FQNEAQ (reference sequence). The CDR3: CASSLSGTYEQYF. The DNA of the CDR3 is TGTGCCAGCAGCTTATCCGGGACCTACGAGCAGTACTTC.

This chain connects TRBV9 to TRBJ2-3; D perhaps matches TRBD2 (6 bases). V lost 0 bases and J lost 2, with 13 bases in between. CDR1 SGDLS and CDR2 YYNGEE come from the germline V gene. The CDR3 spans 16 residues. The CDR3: CASSVGASAYTDTQYF. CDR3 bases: TGTGCCAGCAGCGTAGGGGCTAGCGCGTACACAGATACGCAGTATTTT.

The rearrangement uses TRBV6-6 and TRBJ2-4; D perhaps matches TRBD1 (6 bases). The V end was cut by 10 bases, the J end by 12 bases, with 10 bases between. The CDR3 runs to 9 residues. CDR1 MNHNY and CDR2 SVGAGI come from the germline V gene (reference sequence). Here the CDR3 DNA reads TGTGCCACAGGGGTTTATCAGTACTTC. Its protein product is CATGVYQYF.

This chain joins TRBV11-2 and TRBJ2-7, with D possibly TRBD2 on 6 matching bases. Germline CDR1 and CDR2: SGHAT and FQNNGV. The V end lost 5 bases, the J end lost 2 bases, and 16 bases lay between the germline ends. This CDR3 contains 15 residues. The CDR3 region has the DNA TGTGCCAGCAGCCCTTGGAGGGACGAGACCTACGAGCAGTACTTC. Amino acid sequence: CASSPWRDETYEQYF.

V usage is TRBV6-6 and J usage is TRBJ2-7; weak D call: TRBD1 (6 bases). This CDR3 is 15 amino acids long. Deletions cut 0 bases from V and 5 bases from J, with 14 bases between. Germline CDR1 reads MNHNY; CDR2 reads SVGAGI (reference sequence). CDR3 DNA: TGTGCCAGCAGTTACTCGGCACAGGGTGGAAACGAGCAGTACTTC. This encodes CASSYSAQGGNEQYF.

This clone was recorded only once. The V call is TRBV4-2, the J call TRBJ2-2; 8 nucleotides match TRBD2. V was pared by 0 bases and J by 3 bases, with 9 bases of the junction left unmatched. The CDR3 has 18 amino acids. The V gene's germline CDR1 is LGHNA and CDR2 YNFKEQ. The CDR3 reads CASSQEGGGGIYTGELFF. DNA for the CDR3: TGTGCCAGCAGCCAAGAAGGAGGCGGGGGGATCTACACCGGGGAGCTGTTTTTT.